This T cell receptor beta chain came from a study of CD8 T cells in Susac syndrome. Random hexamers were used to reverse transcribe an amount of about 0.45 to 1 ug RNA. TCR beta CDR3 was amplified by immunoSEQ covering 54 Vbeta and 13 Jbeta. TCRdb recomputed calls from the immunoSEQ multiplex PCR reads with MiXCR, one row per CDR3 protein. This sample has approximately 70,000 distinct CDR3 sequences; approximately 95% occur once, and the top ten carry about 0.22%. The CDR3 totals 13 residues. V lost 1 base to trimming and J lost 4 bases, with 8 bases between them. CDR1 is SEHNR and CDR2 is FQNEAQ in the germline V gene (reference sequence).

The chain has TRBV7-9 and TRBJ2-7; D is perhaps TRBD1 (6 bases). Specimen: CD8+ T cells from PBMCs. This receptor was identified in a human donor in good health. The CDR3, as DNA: TGTGCCAGCAGCTTAGGGGACATGTACGAGCAGTACGTC. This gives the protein CASSLGDMYEQYV.